The 21 T cell receptor beta chains below all came from one sample that was sequenced in a study of circulating CD8 cells and anti-PD-1 response in melanoma. Using about 15 ng of total RNA, TCR libraries were made with the QIAseq Immune Repertoire TCR panel. TCRdb passed the reads through MiXCR, listing each CDR3 protein once. Of around 1,000 distinct CDR3 sequences in the sample, approximately 5.2% were seen once. Four subsets defined by PD-1 and/or TIGIT were sorted from live CD3+CD8+TCRalphabeta+ cells. Here the sequenced sample was CD8+ T cells from PBMCs, taken at baseline or after one month of anti-PD-1 therapy (not recorded which). These receptors came from a human donor with melanoma.

This clonotype qualifies as large. The chain joins TRBV19 to TRBJ2-1; TRBD2 aligns across 10 bases. Per the germline V gene, CDR1 is LNHDA and CDR2 is SQIVND (reference sequence). With V trimmed by 5 bases and J by 2 bases, 3 bases remained unmatched. This CDR3 has 15 residues. The CDR3 is CASSLSGGPYNEQFF. The CDR3 DNA follows: TGTGCCAGTAGTCTTAGCGGGGGGCCCTACAATGAGCAGTTCTTC.

This clonotype is large (0.1 to 1%) within its sample. The rearrangement joins TRBV12-3 or TRBV12-4 to TRBJ2-3; D may be TRBD1 or TRBD2 (5 bases each). The CDR3 extends over 15 amino acids. Trimming took off 3 bases at V and 3 bases at J, with 13 bases between the two ends. The CDR3 DNA reads as TGTGCCAGCAGTTTTACGGGGCTTCGGACAGATACGCAGTATTTT. It translates to CASSFTGLRTDTQYF.

This clonotype is deemed medium-sized. This CDR3 is CASSSGGARGDTQYF. DNA for the CDR3: TGTGCCAGCAGCTCAGGGGGCGCGCGAGGAGATACGCAGTATTTT. The V and J genes are TRBV7-3 and TRBJ2-3; the match to TRBD1 covers 8 bases. Germline CDR1 SGHTA, CDR2 FQGTGA. The trim removed 4 bases at V and 5 bases at J, leaving 8 bases unmatched. CDR3 size: 15 residues.

This clonotype is medium-sized in the sample. This chain connects TRBV4-1 to TRBJ2-7; D possibly corresponds to TRBD2 (6 bases). The CDR3 length is 15 residues. Trimming removed 6 bases at V and 2 bases at J, with 17 bases between. Germline loops: CDR1 MGHRA, CDR2 YSYEKL. The CDR3 coding sequence is TGCGCCAGCAGTCTTAGCGGTCTGCGTGCCTACGAGCAGTACTTC. Translating gives CASSLSGLRAYEQYF.

By share of the sample, this clonotype is large. The chain links TRBV7-3 to TRBJ2-1; no reliable D call. Trimming took 1 base from V and 9 from J, leaving 7 bases between them. This CDR3 has 12 amino acids. Germline lookup yields CDR1 SGHTA and CDR2 FQGTGA. The DNA for the CDR3 is TGTGCCAGCAGCTTAAGCGCGCGTGAGCAGTTCTTC. It codes for CASSLSAREQFF.

This clonotype is large (0.1 to 1%). The genes are TRBV2 and TRBJ2-1; 10 positions match TRBD2. The junction had 9 bases not matched to a gene; V was cut back by 7 bases and J by 0 bases. The germline V gene encodes CDR1 SNHLY and CDR2 FYNNEI. There are 17 residues in the CDR3. The DNA of the CDR3 is TGTGCCAGCATTGGACTAGCGGAGAACCCCTCCTACAATGAGCAGTTCTTC. Protein sequence: CASIGLAENPSYNEQFF.

In this sample, this clonotype is large (0.1 to 1%). V is TRBV20-1 and J is TRBJ2-1, with D tentatively TRBD1 (5 bases). This CDR3 is 15 amino acids long. V dropped 5 bases and J dropped 0 bases, with 14 bases sitting between them. Germline V CDR1 and CDR2: DFQATT, SNEGSKA (reference sequence). Here the CDR3 DNA reads TGCAGTGCTCCCATACAGGTGAGCTCCTACAATGAGCAGTTCTTC. Residues: CSAPIQVSSYNEQFF.

This chain uses TRBV20-1 with TRBJ2-2; D possibly corresponds to TRBD1 (6 bases). This CDR3 contains 13 residues. Germline V lookup: CDR1 DFQATT, CDR2 SNEGSKA (reference sequence). V was shortened by 7 bases and J by 2 bases, with 11 bases between the two germline ends. DNA of the CDR3: TGCAGTGTTCGGACAGTTAACACCGGGGAGCTGTTTTTT. Protein sequence: CSVRTVNTGELFF.

By share, this clonotype ranks as large. The CDR3 bases are TGTGCCAGCAGTGAATACGATTACGAGCAGTACTTC. Protein sequence: CASSEYDYEQYF. The chain is built from TRBV25-1 and TRBJ2-7; D unclear. This CDR3 comprises 12 residues. Germline CDR1 and CDR2: MGHDK and SYGVNS. Deletions cut 0 bases from V and 4 bases from J, with 4 bases between.

This clonotype is labeled medium-sized. This CDR3 is CASDLTGTNGYTF. DNA of the CDR3: TGTGCCAGCGATTTGACCGGGACAAACGGCTACACCTTC. This chain uses TRBV12-3 or TRBV12-4 with TRBJ1-2; D might be TRBD1 (6 bases). CDR3 length: 13 residues. V was shortened by 8 bases and J by 8 bases, with 18 bases between the two germline ends.

This clonotype rates as large. The rearrangement links TRBV24-1 to TRBJ1-1; D is unclear. V gave up 12 bases and J gave up 1 base, with 14 bases separating them. This CDR3 has 13 amino acids. Germline CDR1 KGHDR, CDR2 SFDVKD. In DNA, the CDR3 is TGTGCCTCATCGGAGGGAGCGAACACTGAAGCTTTCTTT. Its protein is CASSEGANTEAFF.

This clonotype ranks as large. The V and J genes are TRBV27 and TRBJ2-7; no firm D call. Per germline, CDR1 MNHEY and CDR2 SMNVEV (reference sequence). Trimming left V 0 bases short and J 0 bases short, with 6 bases between. The CDR3 runs 14 residues. CDR3 region: CASSLSAISYEQYF. In DNA, the CDR3 is TGTGCCAGCAGTTTATCCGCCATCTCCTACGAGCAGTACTTC.

This clonotype ranks as medium-sized (0.01 to 0.1%). The junction departs from germline at one end; a sequencing error may be responsible. The chain uses TRBV28 and TRBJ1-4; D unclear. Germline V gene sequence: CDR1 MDHEN, CDR2 SYDVKM. This CDR3 has 16 residues. The DNA for the CDR3 is TGTGCCAGCAGTTTGCTCGGGGATGCAACTAATGAAAAACTGTCTTTT. Its protein product is CASSLLGDATNEKLSF. The whole variable domain, filled in from reference TRBV28 and TRBJ1-4, reads DVKVTQSSRYLVKRTGEKVFLECVQDMDHENMFWYRQDPGLGLRLIYFSYDVKMKEKGDIPEGYSVSREKKERFSLILESASTNQTSMYLCASSLLGDATNEKLSFGSGTQLSVL.

By its share, this clonotype is large. The chain joins TRBV4-2 to TRBJ2-1; 10 bases fit TRBD2. The length of the CDR3 is 16 residues. The J segment lost 7 bases and the V segment lost 0 bases, leaving 6 bases of the junction unmatched. Germline V gene sequence: CDR1 LGHNA, CDR2 YNFKEQ. The CDR3 coding sequence is TGTGCCAGCAGCCAAGATAGGGCTAGCGGGGGAAATGAGCAGTTCTTC. This encodes CASSQDRASGGNEQFF.

By sample share, this clonotype is medium-sized. CDR3 nucleotides: TGTGCCAGCAGTGATCCGGGACTAGCGGACACAGATACGCAGTATTTT. Translating gives CASSDPGLADTDTQYF. The chain has TRBV28 and TRBJ2-3; 11 positions agree with TRBD2. V shed 5 bases and J 2 bases; nucleotides not matched to a gene: 6. Germline loops: CDR1 MDHEN, CDR2 SYDVKM. The CDR3 runs 16 residues. Combining the CDR3 with reference TRBV28 and TRBJ2-3 gives the whole variable domain DVKVTQSSRYLVKRTGEKVFLECVQDMDHENMFWYRQDPGLGLRLIYFSYDVKMKEKGDIPEGYSVSREKKERFSLILESASTNQTSMYLCASSDPGLADTDTQYFGPGTRLTVL.

Judged by abundance, this clonotype is medium-sized. The CDR3 here is CSVDSGISSYEQYF. The CDR3 DNA is TGCAGCGTTGATTCAGGGATTAGCTCCTACGAGCAGTACTTC. The J gene is TRBJ2-7, the V gene TRBV29-1; TRBD1 is a possible D gene (5 bases). In germline, CDR1 is SQVTM, CDR2 ANQGSEA. Trimming shortened V by 3 bases and J by 0 bases, and 12 bases separated the two germline ends. The CDR3 loop spans 14 amino acids.

Turning to this clonotype: A much larger clone differs by one base, so this may be a read error. The J gene is TRBJ2-7, the V gene TRBV20-1, with D hard to call. Between the trimmed V and J ends, which lost 2 bases and 6 bases, there was a span of 14 bases. This CDR3 is built from 13 residues. Looked up from germline, CDR1 is DFQATT and CDR2 is SNEGSKA (reference sequence). CDR3 region: CSARTPQGGEQYF. The CDR3 nucleotides are TGCAGTGCTAGAACCCCCCAAGGCGGCGAGCAGTACTTC.

In its sample, this clonotype ranks as large. The V gene is TRBV11-1, the J gene TRBJ2-7; 9 bases map to TRBD1. V trimming: 5 bases; J trimming: 6 bases; junction bases outside the gene matches: 11. The CDR3 length is 15 residues. Germline V CDR1 and CDR2: SGHAT, FQDESV (reference sequence). CDR3 sequence reads: CASSPTQGAWSEQYF. As DNA, the CDR3 is TGTGCCAGCAGCCCAACACAGGGGGCGTGGAGCGAGCAGTACTTC. Filled out from reference TRBV11-1 and TRBJ2-7, the complete variable domain reads EAEVAQSPRYKITEKSQAVAFWCDPISGHATLYWYRQILGQGPELLVQFQDESVVDDSQLPKDRFSAERLKGVDSTLKIQPAELGDSAMYLCASSPTQGAWSEQYFGPGTRLTVT.

By sample share, this clonotype is medium-sized. The genes are TRBV28 and TRBJ2-7, with TRBD1 matching 10 bases. The CDR3 contains 16 residues. V lost 3 bases, J lost 6 bases, and 11 bases stayed unmatched. CDR1 and CDR2 (germline): MDHEN, SYDVKM. CDR3 coding DNA: TGTGCCAGCAGTTTTTATCCGGGACAGGGGAGCAGCGAGCAGTACTTC. Translated, it gives CASSFYPGQGSSEQYF.

By sample share, this clonotype is medium-sized. This rearrangement joins TRBV19 to TRBJ2-7; possible D gene TRBD1, 5 bases. Germline V CDR1 and CDR2: LNHDA, SQIVND (reference sequence). The CDR3 loop spans 14 amino acids. V dropped 5 bases and J dropped 2 bases, with 13 bases sitting between them. The CDR3 loop reads CASSPSTGAYEQYF. The CDR3 DNA follows: TGTGCCAGTAGTCCAAGCACAGGCGCCTACGAGCAGTACTTC. The complete variable domain, with remaining parts taken from reference TRBV19 and TRBJ2-7, reads DGGITQSPKYLFRKEGQNVTLSCEQNLNHDAMYWYRQDPGQGLRLIYYSQIVNDFQKGDIAEGYSVSREKKESFPLTVTSAQKNPTAFYLCASSPSTGAYEQYFGPGTRLTVT.

Concerning this clonotype: An end of the junction differs from the germline gene, which may be a read error. This chain links TRBV13 with TRBJ1-3; the D gene is possibly TRBD1 (5 bases). The CDR3 is 17 amino acids. The V gene's germline CDR1 is PRHDT and CDR2 FYEKMQ (reference sequence). This CDR3 is CASSLGTGQSSGDTIYF. The DNA of the CDR3 is TGTGCCAGCAGCTTAGGCACGGGGCAGAGCTCTGGAGACACCATATATTTT.